The clone carrying this T cell receptor (beta chain) occurred once. This record belongs to a study of blood T cell repertoires in COVID-19. Using immunoSEQ multiplex PCR, the repertoire was profiled, and TCRdb retains in-frame clones only, with some absent. The sample holds approximately 300,000 clones, around 89% seen once. Germline loops: CDR1 LGHDT, CDR2 YNNKEL (reference sequence). Trimming cost V 2 bases and J 2 bases, with 13 bases left between them. The length of the CDR3 is 16 residues. Input material: peripheral blood. The clonotype was recovered from a man younger than 45 with acute or convalescent COVID-19. The chain joins TRBV3-1 (or the pseudogene TRBV3-2) to TRBJ1-3; tentatively, D is TRBD1 (5 bases). The CDR3 region is CASSQTGGFPGNTIYF. The CDR3 DNA is TGTGCCAGCAGCCAAACCGGGGGATTTCCTGGAAACACCATATATTTT.